Given below is one TCR beta chain in context. Its antigen remains unknown. V lost 6 bases to trimming and J lost 2 bases, with 5 bases between them. The CDR3 totals 11 residues. CDR1 and CDR2 (germline): SNHLY, FYNNEI. CD45RO negativity and positive selection for CCR7 defined naive CD8 cells, a population that excluded terminally differentiated effector memory CD45RA+ cells. The sample is drawn from a study of shared clonotypes between healthy human individuals. Overall study results and limits: Naive subsets, compared against memory subsets, generally had larger estimated richness values. Non-shared clonotypes had lower generation probabilities than clonotypes shared by all four sorted-subset donors.

Assay execution proceeded at the deep level. The genomic DNA of each subset was split evenly across several immunoSEQ plates. Profiled with immunoSEQ multiplex PCR; TCRdb holds only in-frame clones, not every one. The sample contains more than 600,000 clones, 92% of which appear only once. The sample comprised naive CD8+ T cells sorted from blood. The receptor was derived from a man under 40 in good health. The chain is built from TRBV2 and TRBJ2-7; D is undetermined. CDR3 sequence reads: CASRFTYEQYF. CDR3 nucleotide sequence: TGTGCCAGCAGATTTACCTACGAGCAGTACTTC.